The entry that follows covers one T cell receptor (beta chain) sequence. Stable hyperthyroidism: no ophthalmopathy progression over 18 months of follow-up. Those with hyperthyroidism were 18 to 65 years old, newly diagnosed, and ill for under 2 months. Diagnostic decisions used clinical symptoms, serum thyroxine and TRAb, thyroid ultrasound and orbital computed tomography. These data come from a study of T cells in Graves' hyperthyroidism and ophthalmopathy. The overall study: Peripheral blood draws took place at initial diagnosis, ahead of any treatment.

Using RNA transcripts as the source, TCR beta CDR3 regions were amplified. HTBI primers were the set used in a first-round RT-PCR of the TCR CDR3. TCRdb called the multiplex PCR reads again in MiXCR, with one record for every CDR3 protein. The sample shows roughly 700,000 distinct CDR3 sequences, about 15% of them seen only once. There are 17 residues in the CDR3. Losses at the gene ends were 0 bases for V and 9 bases for J; bases not matched to a gene: 6. Germline values: CDR1 MNHEY, CDR2 SVGEGT. V and J are TRBV6-2 or TRBV6-3 and TRBJ1-6, with 12 bases matching TRBD1. Sequenced sample: blood. This receptor was obtained from a woman younger than 30 with Graves' hyperthyroidism. CDR3 coding DNA: TGTGCCAGCAGTTACTCGCGTCCGGGACAGGGGGCTTCACCCCTCCACTTT. It codes for CASSYSRPGQGASPLHF.